The 31 T cell receptor beta chains listed next were all sequenced from one sample in a study of T-cell memory formation after mild COVID-19. Each CDR3 protein is one row after TCRdb ran MiXCR on the 5' RACE reads. The sample includes a few hundred thousand distinct CDR3 sequences, about 16% of them seen just once. Sequencing was carried out using PBMCs or a T cell subset sorted from them (not recorded which). The receptors shown here come from a man in his late teens or twenties who had mild COVID-19 (a few samples of this study predate the infection). Cell type and time point are not known.

The table lists this clonotype with many counts. This rearrangement joins TRBV4-3 to TRBJ2-1; a weak D match, TRBD1 (6 bases). Trimming cost V 1 base and J 1 base, with 8 bases left between them. CDR3 length: 15 residues. Germline V lookup: CDR1 LGHNA, CDR2 YSLEER. The CDR3 loop is CASSQGTASYNEQFF. CDR3 DNA sequence: TGCGCCAGCAGCCAAGGGACAGCTTCCTACAATGAGCAGTTCTTC.

CDR3 amino acids: CASSQEEWDRGSGYTF. For the CDR3, the DNA is TGTGCCAGCAGCCAGGAGGAATGGGACAGGGGAAGTGGCTACACCTTC. This chain uses TRBV5-4 with TRBJ1-2, with TRBD1 matching over 10 bases. V lost 4 bases, J lost 7 bases, and 13 bases stayed unmatched. The CDR3 contains 16 residues. Germline CDR1 reads SGHNT; CDR2 reads YYREEE (reference sequence).

DNA of the CDR3: TGCAGTGCTAGAAGCGACAATGAGCAGTTCTTC. Translation gives CSARSDNEQFF. The chain links TRBV20-1 to TRBJ2-1; no definite D call. The germline gives CDR1 DFQATT, CDR2 SNEGSKA (reference sequence). CDR3 size: 11 residues. With 2 bases removed from V and 5 bases from J, the gap between germline ends came to 4 bases.

This clonotype was observed a handful of times. The V call is TRBV3-1, the J call TRBJ2-2; no clear D. The V gene lost 4 bases and the J gene lost 4 bases, with 10 bases spanning the gap. The germline gives CDR1 LGHDT, CDR2 YNNKEL (reference sequence). CDR3 length: 14 amino acids. The DNA of the CDR3 is TGTGCCAGCAGCCTTCACAAAGTCACCGGGGAGCTGTTTTTT. This translates into CASSLHKVTGELFF.

This chain connects TRBV6-5 to TRBJ2-1, with a tentative D call TRBD1 (6 bases). The CDR3 runs to 17 residues. Germline lookup yields CDR1 MNHEY and CDR2 SVGAGI. V was shortened by 0 bases and J by 6 bases, with 18 bases between the two germline ends. The CDR3: CASSYSSTGSPLNEQFF. In DNA, the CDR3 is TGTGCCAGCAGTTACTCGAGTACAGGGTCGCCCCTCAATGAGCAGTTCTTC.

The genes are TRBV29-1 and TRBJ2-3, with 7 bases matching TRBD2. Germline CDR1 SQVTM, CDR2 ANQGSEA. CDR3 length equals 12 residues. The trim removed 0 bases at V and 11 bases at J, leaving 5 bases unmatched. CDR3 in DNA: TGCAGCGTTGAAGATAAGCGGGGTGGGCAGTATTTT. Translated: CSVEDKRGGQYF.

In its sample, this clonotype was seen a few times. The V and J genes are TRBV2 and TRBJ2-5; D is undetermined. Looked up from germline, CDR1 is SNHLY and CDR2 is FYNNEI. This CDR3 has 12 residues. The germline V and J ends were trimmed by 7 bases and 4 bases, with 10 bases remaining between them. The CDR3 region is CASKLSGETQYF. CDR3 sequence (DNA): TGTGCCAGCAAACTCTCTGGAGAGACCCAGTACTTC.

This clonotype was picked up many times. The V call is TRBV7-2, the J call TRBJ1-2, with 8 positions matching TRBD1. Germline CDR1 is SGHTA and CDR2 is FQGNSA. Losses at the gene ends were 7 bases for V and 7 bases for J; bases not matched to a gene: 5. This CDR3 contains 12 residues. The chain's CDR3 is CASTLDRGGYTF. Written as DNA, the CDR3 is TGTGCCAGCACCCTCGACAGGGGTGGCTACACCTTC.

J is TRBJ1-1 and V is TRBV20-1; TRBD1 might be the D (5 bases). V was shortened by 4 bases and J by 3 bases, with 9 bases between the two germline ends. The CDR3 loop spans 12 amino acids. The germline V gene encodes CDR1 DFQATT and CDR2 SNEGSKA (reference sequence). The CDR3 sequence is CSAMRQYTEAFF. The CDR3 bases are TGCAGTGCTATGAGACAGTACACTGAAGCTTTCTTT.

This chain links TRBV20-1 with TRBJ2-3; D gene unclear. The germline gives CDR1 DFQATT, CDR2 SNEGSKA (reference sequence). Trimming cost V 5 bases and J 1 base, with 10 bases left between them. This CDR3 has 13 residues. The CDR3 nucleotides read TGCAGTGCTGGAAAGCCTGGCACAGATACGCAGTATTTT. Amino acids: CSAGKPGTDTQYF.

This chain connects TRBV20-1 to TRBJ2-4, with D perhaps TRBD1 (6 bases). This CDR3 is built from 19 residues. CDR1 and CDR2 (germline): DFQATT, SNEGSKA (reference sequence). V was trimmed by 0 bases and J by 0 bases, leaving 21 bases between them. CDR3 protein: CSARDRKDSGTLAKNIQYF. The CDR3 DNA follows: TGCAGTGCTAGAGATCGTAAGGACAGCGGAACTTTAGCCAAAAACATTCAGTACTTC.

This clonotype was observed a handful of times. V is TRBV12-3 or TRBV12-4 and J is TRBJ1-5; no reliable D call. This CDR3 region has 15 residues. V lost 3 bases and J lost 5, with 14 bases in between. The CDR3 is CASSLDLGRYQPQHF. In DNA form, the CDR3 reads TGTGCCAGCAGTTTGGACCTAGGGAGGTATCAGCCCCAGCATTTT.

This clonotype was picked up a small number of times. V usage is TRBV9 and J usage is TRBJ2-3; D not certain. The length of the CDR3 is 14 residues. Germline-derived CDR1 and CDR2 are SGDLS and YYNGEE. V shed 0 bases and J shed 4 bases, with 9 bases lying between them. CDR3 loop: CASSVGGRADTQYF. CDR3 bases: TGTGCCAGCAGCGTAGGTGGACGGGCAGATACGCAGTATTTT.

This clonotype was found a few times. The chain uses TRBV5-1 and TRBJ1-5; possible D gene TRBD1, 5 bases. The CDR3 covers 16 residues. Trimming left V 0 bases short and J 0 bases short, with 10 bases between. CDR1 is SGHRS, CDR2 YFSETQ, per germline. This chain's CDR3 is CASSLAPGGSNQPQHF. Written as DNA, the CDR3 is TGCGCCAGCAGCTTGGCTCCGGGGGGTAGCAATCAGCCCCAGCATTTT.

This clonotype was detected once. The chain uses TRBV27 and TRBJ1-2, with D hard to call. With 5 bases removed from V and 4 bases from J, the gap between germline ends came to 17 bases. Per the germline V gene, CDR1 is MNHEY and CDR2 is SMNVEV (reference sequence). The CDR3 covers 15 residues. The CDR3 DNA reads TGTGCCAGCAGTCCATTGTCGGAATGGGGCTATGGCTACACCTTC. This encodes CASSPLSEWGYGYTF.

This clonotype was seen only a few times. This chain connects TRBV5-1 to TRBJ2-3, with 7 bases identical to TRBD1. Trimming removed 3 bases from V and 6 bases from J; junction bases left unmatched: 7. There are 14 residues in the CDR3. Germline lookup yields CDR1 SGHRS and CDR2 YFSETQ. In DNA form, the CDR3 reads TGCGCCAGCAGCTCAACAGGGGCGCAGGATACGCAGTATTTT. It translates to CASSSTGAQDTQYF.

The J gene is TRBJ2-5, the V gene TRBV15, with D perhaps TRBD1 or TRBD2 (5 bases each). Germline V gene sequence: CDR1 LNHNV, CDR2 YYDKDF (reference sequence). CDR3 length: 14 amino acids. Trimming pared 3 bases from V and 5 bases from J, leaving 13 bases between. CDR3: CATSRAGGRETQYF. CDR3 DNA: TGTGCCACCAGCAGGGCTGGGGGTCGGGAGACCCAGTACTTC.

This clonotype occurred a few times. The chain joins TRBV6-5 to TRBJ2-7; possible D gene TRBD2, 7 bases. The CDR3 spans 15 residues. V was shortened by 0 bases and J by 5 bases, with 14 bases between the two germline ends. CDR1 and CDR2 from the germline V gene are MNHEY and SVGAGI. The CDR3, as DNA: TGTGCCAGCAGTTACTCGGAGGGGGGGAGGAACGAGCAGTACTTC. Amino acids: CASSYSEGGRNEQYF.

The rearrangement joins TRBV6-5 to TRBJ1-2; TRBD1 matches 7 bases. Trimming took 5 bases from V and 7 from J; bases not matched to a gene: 10. The CDR3 contains 14 residues. Germline CDR1 and CDR2: MNHEY and SVGAGI. The CDR3 bases are TGTGCCAGCAGTCTAGGACAGGACCCCACTGGCTACACCTTC. Protein sequence: CASSLGQDPTGYTF.

This clonotype was seen many times. This chain connects TRBV28 to TRBJ2-7; 8 bases line up with TRBD1. This CDR3 is built from 14 residues. J gave up 1 base and V 5 bases, and 4 bases lay outside the gene matches. The germline V gene encodes CDR1 MDHEN and CDR2 SYDVKM. CDR3 DNA sequence: TGTGCCAGCAGTGGACAGGGACGGTCCTACGAGCAGTACGTC. Its protein is CASSGQGRSYEQYV.

The CDR3 coding sequence is TGTGCCACCAGTGACCCTACCCAGGGGGGCAATCAGCCCCAGCATTTT. Translation gives CATSDPTQGGNQPQHF. The chain links TRBV24-1 to TRBJ1-5, with TRBD1 identical over 7 bases. V lost 4 bases to trimming and J lost 2 bases; unmatched junction nucleotides: 7. CDR1 is KGHDR, CDR2 SFDVKD, per germline. CDR3 length: 16 amino acids.

The gene calls are TRBV12-3 or TRBV12-4 and TRBJ2-1; D gene ambiguous. V was trimmed by 1 base and J by 13 bases, leaving 5 bases between them. The CDR3 covers 10 residues. CDR3 sequence reads: CASSLGGQFF. CDR3 sequence (DNA): TGTGCCAGCAGTTTAGGTGGTCAGTTCTTC.

The sample holds many counts of this clonotype. The chain carries TRBV7-9 and TRBJ1-1; D remains unclear. Germline V gene data show CDR1 as SEHNR and CDR2 as FQNEAQ (reference sequence). V lost 1 base and J lost 5, with 5 bases in between. The CDR3 loop spans 12 amino acids. The CDR3 nucleotides read TGTGCCAGCAGCTTAGGGGCAACTGAAGCTTTCTTT. This sequence encodes CASSLGATEAFF.

In its sample, this clonotype was seen a few times. The chain couples TRBV7-9 to TRBJ2-7; 7 nucleotides match TRBD1. The length of the CDR3 is 14 residues. The V gene end was trimmed by 6 bases and the J gene end by 2 bases; junction bases not matched to a gene: 7. Germline assignment: CDR1 SEHNR and CDR2 FQNEAQ (reference sequence). The CDR3 spells CASRSGTAAYEQYF. In DNA, the CDR3 is TGTGCCAGCAGGTCCGGGACAGCCGCCTACGAGCAGTACTTC.

There are many counts of this clonotype. No DNA is shown, since the ends of the CDR3 on it are uncertain; the CDR3 is the one TCRdb lists. This chain links TRBV7-6 with TRBJ2-2; TRBD1 is taken as the D call from the table, unchecked against the DNA. Germline assignment: CDR1 SGHVS and CDR2 FNYEAQ. The CDR3 is 18 residues long, counting both termini. The CDR3 is CASILVSRGGYSTGELFF.

This clonotype occurred many times. This chain links TRBV18 with TRBJ1-5; 7 nucleotides agree with TRBD1. The ends lost 8 bases at V and 2 bases at J; junction bases unmatched: 6. Germline CDR1 KGHSH, CDR2 LQKENI. The CDR3 sequence is 14 residues long. For the CDR3, the DNA is TGTGCCAGCAGCCCAGGGGGGGGCAATCAGCCCCAGCATTTT. This codes for CASSPGGGNQPQHF.

At least ten counts were recorded for this clonotype. The rearrangement joins TRBV4-1 to TRBJ2-2; a possible D gene is TRBD1 (5 bases). There are 17 residues in the CDR3. Trimming removed 1 base at V and 9 bases at J, with 21 bases between. Per germline, CDR1 MGHRA and CDR2 YSYEKL. The CDR3 spells CASSQGTGSQVGWELFF. In DNA, the CDR3 is TGCGCCAGCAGCCAAGGAACAGGCAGTCAAGTTGGTTGGGAGCTGTTTTTT.

The V and J genes are TRBV20-1 and TRBJ1-5; possible D gene TRBD1, 6 bases. Germline CDR1 is DFQATT and CDR2 is SNEGSKA (reference sequence). V lost 4 bases, J lost 4 bases, and 14 bases lay in between. The CDR3 has 14 residues. In DNA, the CDR3 is TGCAGTGCTATTCCAACAGGGCATAATCAGCCCCAGCATTTT. Encoded protein: CSAIPTGHNQPQHF.

This clonotype was counted many times. J is TRBJ1-5 and V is TRBV9, with D possibly matching TRBD1 (5 bases). The CDR3 consists of 12 residues. Germline V gene lookup returns CDR1 SGDLS and CDR2 YYNGEE. Deletions cut 10 bases from V and 4 bases from J, with 12 bases between. CDR3 sequence (DNA): TGTGCCCTAACCCGGACAAATCAGCCCCAGCATTTT. This translates into CALTRTNQPQHF.

This clonotype was counted ten times or more. The chain recombines TRBV29-1 with TRBJ1-2, with D tentatively TRBD1 (5 bases). This CDR3 contains 13 residues. V lost 6 bases, J lost 8 bases, and 19 bases lay in between. Germline-derived CDR1 and CDR2 are SQVTM and ANQGSEA. In DNA, the CDR3 is TGCAGCGTCGGGACCGGGACGGCTTCCGGCTACACCTTC. Its protein is CSVGTGTASGYTF.

Only a few counts were recorded for this clonotype. Written as DNA, the CDR3 is TGTGCCAGCAGTTACAGTGCCCAGATTTGGGAGACCCAGTACTTC. Protein product: CASSYSAQIWETQYF. The chain uses TRBV6-2 or TRBV6-3 and TRBJ2-5; D is ambiguous. CDR3 size: 15 residues. Germline V gene sequence: CDR1 MNHEY, CDR2 SVGEGT. Deletions cut 2 bases from V and 5 bases from J, with 15 bases between.